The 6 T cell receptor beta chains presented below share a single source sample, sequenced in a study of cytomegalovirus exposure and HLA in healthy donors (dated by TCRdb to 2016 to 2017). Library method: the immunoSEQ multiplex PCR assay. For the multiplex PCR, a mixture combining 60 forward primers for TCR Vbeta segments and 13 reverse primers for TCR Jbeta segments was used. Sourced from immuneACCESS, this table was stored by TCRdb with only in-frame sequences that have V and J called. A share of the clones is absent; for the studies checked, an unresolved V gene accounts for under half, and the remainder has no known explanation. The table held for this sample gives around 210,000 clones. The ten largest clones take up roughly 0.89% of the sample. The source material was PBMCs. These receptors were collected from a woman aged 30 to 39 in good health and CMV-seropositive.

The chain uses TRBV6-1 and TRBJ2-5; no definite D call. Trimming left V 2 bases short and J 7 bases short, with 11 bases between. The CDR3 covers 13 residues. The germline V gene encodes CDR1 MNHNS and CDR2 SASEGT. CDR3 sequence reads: CASSERRRGTQYF. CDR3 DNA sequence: TGTGCCAGCAGTGAACGGAGAAGAGGGACCCAGTACTTC.

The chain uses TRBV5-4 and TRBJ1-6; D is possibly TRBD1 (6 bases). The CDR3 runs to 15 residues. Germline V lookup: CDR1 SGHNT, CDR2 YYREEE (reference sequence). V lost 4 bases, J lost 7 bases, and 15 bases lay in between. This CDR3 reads CASSGAGGGNSPLHF. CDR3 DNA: TGTGCCAGCAGCGGGGCGGGGGGCGGGAATTCACCCCTCCACTTT.

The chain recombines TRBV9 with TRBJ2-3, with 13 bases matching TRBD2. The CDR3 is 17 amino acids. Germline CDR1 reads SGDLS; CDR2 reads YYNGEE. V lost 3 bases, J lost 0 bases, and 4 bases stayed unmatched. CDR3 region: CASSARLAGGSTDTQYF. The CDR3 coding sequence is TGTGCCAGCAGCGCTAGACTAGCGGGGGGAAGCACAGATACGCAGTATTTT.

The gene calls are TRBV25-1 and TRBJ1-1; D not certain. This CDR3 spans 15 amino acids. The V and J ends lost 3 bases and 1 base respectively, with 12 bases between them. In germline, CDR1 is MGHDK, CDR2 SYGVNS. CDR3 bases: TGTGCCAGCAGTGACCCCCGACAAGGGAACACTGAAGCTTTCTTT. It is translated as CASSDPRQGNTEAFF.

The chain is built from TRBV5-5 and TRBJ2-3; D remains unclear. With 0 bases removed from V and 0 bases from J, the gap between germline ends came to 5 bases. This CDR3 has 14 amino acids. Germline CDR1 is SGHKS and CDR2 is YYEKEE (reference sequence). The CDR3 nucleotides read TGTGCCAGCAGCTTGGACATGAGCACAGATACGCAGTATTTT. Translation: CASSLDMSTDTQYF.

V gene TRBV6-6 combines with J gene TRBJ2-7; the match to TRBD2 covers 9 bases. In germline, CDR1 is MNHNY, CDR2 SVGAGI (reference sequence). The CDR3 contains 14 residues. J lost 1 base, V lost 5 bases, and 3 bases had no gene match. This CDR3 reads CASSGTSRSYEQYF. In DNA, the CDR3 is TGTGCCAGCAGTGGGACTAGCAGATCCTACGAGCAGTACTTC.